This T cell receptor beta chain was observed in a study of blood T cell repertoires in COVID-19. Turning to the study itself: Sites in the United States, Italy and Spain provided acute and convalescent COVID-19 samples. Nucleic acid was either cDNA or gDNA, and it came from T cells, B-cell-depleted T cells, or PBMCs.

CDR3 size: 16 residues. The trim removed 5 bases at V and 5 bases at J, leaving 11 bases unmatched. The V gene's germline CDR1 is PRHDT and CDR2 FYEKMQ (reference sequence). Per the original methods: By means of reference gene primer amplification, nucleated cell counts were estimated. Using immunoSEQ multiplex PCR, the repertoire was profiled, and TCRdb retains in-frame clones only, with some absent. Clone size and V and J calls were adopted from that table, with D and trimming inferred from the DNA. The repertoire has 200,000 to 300,000 clones, 75% to 85% of them found once; the top ten carry 5.5%. In its sample, this clone was seen many times.

This clonotype was sampled from a human donor in a cohort sampled during active COVID-19. The chain carries TRBV13 and TRBJ2-7; 11 bases are a match to TRBD2. The sample was peripheral blood. Written as DNA, the CDR3 is TGTGCCAGCAGCCGAATACTAGCGGGGGAATTTAACGAGCAGTACTTC. This sequence encodes CASSRILAGEFNEQYF. Full variable domain (missing parts from reference TRBV13 and TRBJ2-7): AAGVIQSPRHLIKEKRETATLKCYPIPRHDTVYWYQQGPGQDPQFLISFYEKMQSDKGSIPDRFSAQQFSDYHSELNMSSLELGDSALYFCASSRILAGEFNEQYFGPGTRLTVT.